These T cell receptor beta chains were read from a single sample in a study of control samples from healthy donors and cancer patients. Only in-frame clones appear in the TCRdb table, and some are missing; sequencing was by immunoSEQ multiplex PCR. The table lists 100,000 to 150,000 clones, roughly 91% of them singletons. The sample taken for sequencing was PBMCs. These receptors were collected from a man aged 45-60 years with head and neck cancer. Both conserved end residues are part of each CDR3. Fields, in order: D gene, CDR3 length, V gene, CDR3 protein. The D gene is left open where the match is weak.

D: .
length: 15
V: TRBV4-3
CDR3: CASSQYYGGAAEAFF

D: .
length: 13
V: TRBV5-4
CDR3: CASRPRDLLKQYF

D: .
length: 17
V: TRBV5-5
CDR3: CASSPGKAALSNTEAFF

D: .
length: 16
V: TRBV6-2/TRBV6-3
CDR3: CASSYWGPLYNSPLHF

D: TRBD2
length: 20
V: TRBV27
CDR3: CASSSIGTSGGRSSYNEQFF

D: .
length: 13
V: TRBV6-5
CDR3: CASSYLRGVEQFF

D: TRBD1
length: 15
V: TRBV5-1
CDR3: CASSWTGVTNYGYTF

D: TRBD1
length: 13
V: TRBV12-3/TRBV12-4
CDR3: CASSRGQDYGYTF

D: .
length: 12
V: TRBV12-3/TRBV12-4
CDR3: CATFPGDYGYTF

D: TRBD1
length: 15
V: TRBV3-1/TRBV3-2
CDR3: CASSQDTGARKTQYF

D: .
length: 10
V: TRBV7-2
CDR3: CASSQHRAYF

D: TRBD2
length: 12
V: TRBV19
CDR3: CASSMGGETQYF

D: TRBD1
length: 18
V: TRBV4-3
CDR3: CASSNRLTSGTGDTEAFF

D: TRBD1
length: 13
V: TRBV12-3/TRBV12-4
CDR3: CASSWTGGLGYTF

D: .
length: 13
V: TRBV12-3/TRBV12-4
CDR3: CATSGMGSYEQYF

D: .
length: 13
V: TRBV6-5
CDR3: CASSDSPNEKLFF

D: .
length: 11
V: TRBV7-9
CDR3: CASSQSSKQYF

D: TRBD1
length: 13
V: TRBV24-1
CDR3: CATAGQGANEQFF

D: .
length: 15
V: TRBV9
CDR3: CASSGRASGANVLTF

D: .
length: 13
V: TRBV5-1
CDR3: CASSLAGANVLTF

D: .
length: 13
V: TRBV30
CDR3: CAWTRGNTDTQYF

D: .
length: 13
V: TRBV6-5
CDR3: CASSRRVSQPQHF

D: .
length: 16
V: TRBV24-1
CDR3: CATSETAGAGYNEQFF

D: .
length: 15
V: TRBV6-5
CDR3: CASSPQGKPQYGYTF

D: TRBD1
length: 15
V: TRBV28
CDR3: CASRPTGGVHEKLFF

D: .
length: 14
V: TRBV3-1/TRBV3-2
CDR3: CASSQISSTDTQYF

D: .
length: 12
V: TRBV11-2
CDR3: CASSLENEKLFF

D: .
length: 12
V: TRBV4-3
CDR3: CASSQRTGPQYF

D: .
length: 14
V: TRBV6-5
CDR3: CASSYGRGSSPLHF

D: .
length: 18
V: TRBV7-3
CDR3: CASSLWVGRGLRTGELFF

D: .
length: 13
V: TRBV18
CDR3: CASSPQVPYEQYF

D: .
length: 12
V: TRBV7-9
CDR3: CASPGPFHTIYF

D: .
length: 16
V: TRBV29-1
CDR3: CSVDSFRGGSSYGYTF

D: .
length: 15
V: TRBV6-5
CDR3: CASSKRGVLDYGYTF

D: .
length: 16
V: TRBV4-1
CDR3: CASSPSRSQHQETQYF

D: .
length: 13
V: TRBV6-5
CDR3: CASSYIGGDTQYF

D: TRBD1
length: 15
V: TRBV4-3
CDR3: CASSQDRGLGETQYF